This T cell receptor beta chain was sequenced in a study of cytomegalovirus exposure and HLA in healthy donors. The CDR3 is made up of 13 amino acids. With V trimmed by 10 bases and J by 4 bases, 5 bases remained unmatched. Germline CDR1 is MNHNS and CDR2 is SASEGT. PCR employed 60 Vbeta and 13 Jbeta primers. Sequencing used immunoSEQ multiplex PCR; TCRdb keeps in-frame clones, though not all of them. The table lists about 110,000 clones, 60% to 75% of them singletons, with roughly 7.8% in the top ten. Regarding the study as a whole: The study put 150 to 200 TCR beta chains on its list as cytomegalovirus-associated.

This clone has only one observation. Antigen: not known. Sequences were obtained from PBMCs. This TCR was recovered from a man aged 30 to 45 in good health and CMV-seronegative. V gene TRBV6-1 combines with J gene TRBJ1-2; 11 bases line up with TRBD1. CDR3 amino acids: CATGTGGPYGYTF. The CDR3 bases are TGTGCCACCGGGACAGGGGGACCCTATGGCTACACCTTC.